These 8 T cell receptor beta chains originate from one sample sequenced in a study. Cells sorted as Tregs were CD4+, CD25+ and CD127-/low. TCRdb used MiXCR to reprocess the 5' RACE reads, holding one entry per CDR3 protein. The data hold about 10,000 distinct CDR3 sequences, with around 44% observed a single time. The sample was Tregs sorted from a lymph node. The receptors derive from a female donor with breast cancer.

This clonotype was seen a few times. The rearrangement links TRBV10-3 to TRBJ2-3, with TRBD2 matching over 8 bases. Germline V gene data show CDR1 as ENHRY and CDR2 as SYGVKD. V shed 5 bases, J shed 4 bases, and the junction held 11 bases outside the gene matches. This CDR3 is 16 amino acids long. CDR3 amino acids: CAISQGTRSTADTQYF. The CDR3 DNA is TGTGCCATCAGTCAAGGGACTAGGAGTACCGCAGATACGCAGTATTTT.

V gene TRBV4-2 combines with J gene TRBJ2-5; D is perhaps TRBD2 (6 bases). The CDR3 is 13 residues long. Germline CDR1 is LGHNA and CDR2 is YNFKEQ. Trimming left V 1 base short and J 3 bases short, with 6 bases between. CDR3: CASSQGGEETQYF. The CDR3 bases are TGTGCCAGCAGCCAAGGGGGGGAAGAGACCCAGTACTTC.

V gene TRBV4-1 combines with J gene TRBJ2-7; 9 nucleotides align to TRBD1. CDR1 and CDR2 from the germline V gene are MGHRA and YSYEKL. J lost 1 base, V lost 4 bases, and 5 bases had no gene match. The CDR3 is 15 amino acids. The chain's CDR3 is CASSPGTGTSYEQYF. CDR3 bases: TGCGCCAGCAGCCCCGGGACAGGGACGTCCTACGAGCAGTACTTC.

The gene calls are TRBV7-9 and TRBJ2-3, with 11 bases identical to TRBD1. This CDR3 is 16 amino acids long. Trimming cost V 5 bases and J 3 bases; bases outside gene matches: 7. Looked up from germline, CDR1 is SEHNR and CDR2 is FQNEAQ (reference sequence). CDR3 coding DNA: TGTGCCAGCAGCCCCCCGGGACAGGGGGTTACAGATACGCAGTATTTT. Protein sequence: CASSPPGQGVTDTQYF.

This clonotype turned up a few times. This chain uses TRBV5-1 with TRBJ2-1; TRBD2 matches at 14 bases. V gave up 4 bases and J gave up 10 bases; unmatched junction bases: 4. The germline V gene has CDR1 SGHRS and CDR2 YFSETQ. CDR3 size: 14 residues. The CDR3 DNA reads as TGCGCCAGCAGCGCGACTAGCGGGAGGGCGGAGCAGTTCTTC. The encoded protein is CASSATSGRAEQFF.

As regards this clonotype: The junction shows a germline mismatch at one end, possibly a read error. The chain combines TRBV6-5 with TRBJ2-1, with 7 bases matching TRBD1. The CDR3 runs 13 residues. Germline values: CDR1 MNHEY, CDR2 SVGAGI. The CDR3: CASSTGTDNGQFF. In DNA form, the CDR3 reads TGTGCCAGCAGTACTGGGACAGATAATGGGCAGTTCTTC.

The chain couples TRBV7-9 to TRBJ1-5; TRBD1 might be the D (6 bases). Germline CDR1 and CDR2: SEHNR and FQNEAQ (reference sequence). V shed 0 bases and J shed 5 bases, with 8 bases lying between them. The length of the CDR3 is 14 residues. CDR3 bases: TGTGCCAGCAGCTTAGCTTCAGGGGATCAGCCCCAGCATTTT. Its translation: CASSLASGDQPQHF.

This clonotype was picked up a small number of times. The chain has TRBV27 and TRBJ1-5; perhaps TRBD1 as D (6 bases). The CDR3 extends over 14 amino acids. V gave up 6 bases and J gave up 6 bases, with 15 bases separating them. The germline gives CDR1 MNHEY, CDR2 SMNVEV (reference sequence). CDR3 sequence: CASRAGVRGQPQHF. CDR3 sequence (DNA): TGTGCCAGCAGAGCAGGGGTTCGGGGTCAGCCCCAGCATTTT.